This paragraph covers one T cell receptor beta chain sequence. Its antigen is not identified. This specimen belongs to a study of T cell responses to AZD1222 COVID-19 vaccine. The study's findings and limits: Donor demographics were predominantly white British with a female majority; clonal diversity may be underestimated.

The method was immunoSEQ multiplex PCR; TCRdb's version includes in-frame clones alone and lacks a portion of them. This table has fewer than 150,000 clones, around 89% appearing once. CDR3 length: 17 amino acids. V lost 5 bases to trimming and J lost 4 bases; unmatched junction nucleotides: 14. The germline gives CDR1 SGHRS, CDR2 YFSETQ. This TCR was sampled from an adult who received the AZD1222 COVID-19 vaccine. The sequencing here drew on peripheral blood, taken 28 days after the second AZD1222 dose. The chain recombines TRBV5-1 with TRBJ2-7; 11 bases are shared with TRBD1. The CDR3: CASRMAFRGTGGYEQYF. As DNA, the CDR3 is TGCGCCAGCAGGATGGCATTCCGCGGGACAGGGGGATACGAGCAGTACTTC.